Here is one TCR beta chain with its context. Its target is not known. These data originate in a study of T cell responses to AZD1222 COVID-19 vaccine. About the study: Pooled samples include second doses given at about 4 or 12 weeks. Overall study results and limits: Only after the peak T cell response were repertoires sampled.

The table came from immunoSEQ multiplex PCR; TCRdb's copy has only in-frame clones and leaves some out. The sample has roughly 140,000 clones, just over 90% seen once. Trimming took off 1 base at V and 2 bases at J, with 17 bases between the two ends. The CDR3 sequence is 17 residues long. The V gene's germline CDR1 is LNHDA and CDR2 SQIVND (reference sequence). The sequenced sample was peripheral blood, obtained on day 0 of AZD1222 vaccination. This clonotype was sampled from an adult in good health. This chain uses TRBV19 with TRBJ2-5; possible D gene TRBD1, 6 bases. The CDR3 loop reads CASSIGGTTGGQETQYF. The CDR3 DNA reads as TGTGCCAGTAGTATAGGGGGGACAACCGGAGGTCAAGAGACCCAGTACTTC.